Presented here are 32 T cell receptor beta chains from one specimen sequenced in a study of identical twins (dated by TCRdb to the mid-2010s). Libraries came from 5' RACE. The reads were generated on an Illumina HiSeq 2000. The raw public data were reprocessed by TCRdb itself: fastp quality trimming at Q25, MiXCR clonotype calling, in-frame beta chains only. Records with the same CDR3 protein are collapsed into one entry carrying the most frequent genes and DNA. Counted in this sample were a few hundred thousand distinct CDR3 sequences; over 9.5% of them appeared once. Approximately 9.1% of the sample comes from the top ten. Sequencing used memory T cells sorted from blood. The intended sense of this specimen's cell subset or site label: CD45RO+ enriched T cells. These receptors were collected from a man aged 50 or older in good health.

Here the CDR3 reads CASSPTGTSTGEQYF. CDR3 in DNA: TGTGCCAGCAGCCCGACAGGAACCTCGACGGGAGAGCAGTACTTC. The chain employs TRBV6-1 and TRBJ2-7, with D perhaps TRBD1 (6 bases). Trimming took off 6 bases at V and 7 bases at J, with 22 bases between the two ends. CDR1 is MNHNS, CDR2 SASEGT, per germline. The CDR3 loop spans 15 amino acids.

This clonotype was recorded many times. In nucleotides, the CDR3 is TGTGCCAGCAGTTTACGGGGATCTTATGGCAATCAGCCCCAGCATTTT. Encoded protein: CASSLRGSYGNQPQHF. The chain recombines TRBV12-3 or TRBV12-4 with TRBJ1-5; D uncertain. The CDR3 extends over 16 amino acids. Trimming removed 2 bases from V and 2 bases from J, with 13 bases in between.

This clonotype showed up just a few times. The V call is TRBV19, the J call TRBJ1-5; no clear D gene. The CDR3 sequence is 15 residues long. Germline V CDR1 and CDR2: LNHDA, SQIVND (reference sequence). Trimming shortened V by 5 bases and J by 4 bases, and 15 bases separated the two germline ends. In DNA form, the CDR3 reads TGTGCCAGTAGTCAACTCCCTAGTGGGAATCAGCCCCAGCATTTT. It encodes CASSQLPSGNQPQHF.

There are a few counts of this clonotype. The chain carries TRBV10-3 and TRBJ1-1, with D unclear. V was clipped by 0 bases and J by 6 bases, with 11 bases between them. The CDR3 totals 14 residues. Germline V CDR1 and CDR2: ENHRY, SYGVKD. CDR3 sequence: CAISESLSGAEAFF. CDR3 DNA: TGTGCCATCAGTGAGTCATTATCAGGTGCTGAAGCTTTCTTT.

This clonotype was observed a few times. This chain links TRBV10-3 with TRBJ2-7; 7 bases map to TRBD1. V was clipped by 4 bases and J by 5 bases; unmatched bases: 5. The CDR3 sequence is 13 residues long. Germline V gene lookup returns CDR1 ENHRY and CDR2 SYGVKD. The CDR3 region has the DNA TGTGCCATCAGTGGACGACAGGGAAACGAGCAGTACTTC. This translates into CAISGRQGNEQYF.

This clonotype was seen more than once but under ten times. The J gene is TRBJ1-2, the V gene TRBV14; tentative D call: TRBD1 (6 bases). The V gene's germline CDR1 is SGHDN and CDR2 FVKESK. V lost 4 bases to trimming and J lost 4 bases, with 16 bases between them. This CDR3 contains 15 residues. The CDR3 DNA is TGTGCCAGCAGCCTAAACAGGGCACCGAGCTATGGCTACACCTTC. Protein: CASSLNRAPSYGYTF.

This clonotype was counted many times. The chain employs TRBV5-6 and TRBJ2-1, with TRBD2 identical over 12 bases. Germline CDR1 reads SGHDT; CDR2 reads YYEEEE. This CDR3 region has 16 residues. Losses at the gene ends were 4 bases for V and 9 bases for J; bases not matched to a gene: 11. The CDR3 is CASSGSLGLAGTEQFF. The CDR3 nucleotides read TGTGCCAGCAGCGGTAGTCTCGGACTAGCGGGAACTGAGCAGTTCTTC.

This clonotype was detected only a few times. This chain links TRBV10-3 with TRBJ2-3; TRBD1 or TRBD2 may be the D gene (5 bases each). The V end was cut by 6 bases, the J end by 2 bases, with 15 bases between. This CDR3 is 15 amino acids long. Germline CDR1 is ENHRY and CDR2 is SYGVKD. The CDR3 reads CAIRAGTGVTDTQYF. In nucleotides, the CDR3 is TGTGCCATCAGAGCCGGGACCGGAGTCACAGATACGCAGTATTTT.

The chain joins TRBV5-6 to TRBJ1-1; D remains unclear. Trimming took off 0 bases at V and 1 base at J, with 4 bases between the two ends. The CDR3 has 13 residues. Looked up from germline, CDR1 is SGHDT and CDR2 is YYEEEE. The CDR3 reads CASSLEWNTEAFF. DNA for the CDR3: TGTGCCAGCAGCTTGGAATGGAACACTGAAGCTTTCTTT.

This clonotype showed up just a few times. V gene TRBV4-1 combines with J gene TRBJ2-3; possible D gene TRBD1, 8 bases. The V and J ends lost 3 bases and 5 bases respectively, with 21 bases between them. CDR3 size: 17 residues. The germline V gene has CDR1 MGHRA and CDR2 YSYEKL. CDR3 protein: CASSQGGETGGIDTQYF. Written as DNA, the CDR3 is TGCGCCAGCAGCCAGGGAGGGGAAACAGGGGGAATAGATACGCAGTATTTT.

This clonotype was counted only a few times. The chain joins TRBV6-5 to TRBJ1-2; D is unclear. Germline CDR1 is MNHEY and CDR2 is SVGAGI. V dropped 2 bases and J dropped 2 bases, with 9 bases sitting between them. The CDR3 extends over 14 amino acids. For the CDR3, the DNA is TGTGCCAGCAGTTACGTCAGCGAAAACTATGGCTACACCTTC. Its protein product is CASSYVSENYGYTF.

CDR3 sequence reads: CASSSSGTVSYEQYF. Here the CDR3 DNA reads TGTGCCAGCAGTTCGTCCGGGACGGTCTCCTACGAGCAGTACTTC. The chain carries TRBV6-5 and TRBJ2-7; the D call may be TRBD1 or TRBD2 (5 bases each). Germline V lookup: CDR1 MNHEY, CDR2 SVGAGI. This CDR3 is built from 15 residues. The V end lost 4 bases, the J end lost 0 bases, and 13 bases lay between the germline ends.

V gene TRBV20-1 combines with J gene TRBJ2-3, with TRBD2 matching over 14 bases. Germline CDR1 is DFQATT and CDR2 is SNEGSKA (reference sequence). The CDR3 totals 16 residues. V was pared by 6 bases and J by 0 bases, with 5 bases of the junction left unmatched. The CDR3 region is CSAPGLAGASTDTQYF. The CDR3 DNA reads TGCAGTGCCCCGGGACTAGCGGGGGCTAGCACAGATACGCAGTATTTT.

Many counts were recorded for this clonotype. The chain's CDR3 is CASSPLPGSRANTGELFF. In nucleotides, the CDR3 is TGTGCCAGCAGTCCCCTCCCCGGGTCAAGAGCGAACACCGGGGAGCTGTTTTTT. The rearrangement uses TRBV27 and TRBJ2-2; D gene uncertain. This CDR3 has 18 residues. V gave up 5 bases and J gave up 0 bases, with 19 bases separating them. Germline CDR1 MNHEY, CDR2 SMNVEV (reference sequence).

This clonotype has only a few counts. The chain recombines TRBV20-1 with TRBJ1-5; possible D gene TRBD1, 6 bases. CDR1 and CDR2 (germline): DFQATT, SNEGSKA (reference sequence). Trimming removed 0 bases from V and 6 bases from J, with 15 bases in between. The CDR3 is made up of 15 amino acids. The CDR3: CSARDNDRPSQPQHF. DNA for the CDR3: TGCAGTGCTAGAGATAACGACAGGCCCAGTCAGCCCCAGCATTTT.

The table lists this clonotype with a few counts. This chain connects TRBV10-3 to TRBJ2-5, with TRBD2 identical over 16 bases. CDR3 size: 19 residues. The junction had 9 bases not matched to a gene; V was cut back by 5 bases and J by 0 bases. Germline V gene lookup returns CDR1 ENHRY and CDR2 SYGVKD. The CDR3 coding sequence is TGTGCCATCAGTACCGCCGGGACTAGCGGGAGGGCCAACCAAGAGACCCAGTACTTC. This translates into CAISTAGTSGRANQETQYF.

This chain connects TRBV20-1 to TRBJ2-1, with 9 bases matching TRBD2. J was trimmed by 10 bases and V by 0 bases; bases with no gene match: 10. The CDR3 totals 15 residues. Germline assignment: CDR1 DFQATT and CDR2 SNEGSKA (reference sequence). The CDR3 nucleotides read TGCAGTGCTAGAGACCCCAAGCGGGAGGAATTGGAGCAGTTCTTC. Protein: CSARDPKREELEQFF.

Many counts were recorded for this clonotype. The chain employs TRBV27 and TRBJ1-4; tentative D call: TRBD1 (5 bases). CDR1 and CDR2 (germline): MNHEY, SMNVEV (reference sequence). This CDR3 has 19 residues. Trimming pared 3 bases from V and 3 bases from J, leaving 23 bases between. CDR3 nucleotide sequence: TGTGCCAGCAGTTTCTCACCCCCGGGGGAAGAAGCATCTAATGAAAAACTGTTTTTT. Encoded protein: CASSFSPPGEEASNEKLFF.

This clonotype was recorded at least ten times. CDR3 protein: CASSTNTVGEQFF. Here the CDR3 DNA reads TGTGCCAGCAGTACAAATACGGTCGGTGAGCAGTTCTTC. The chain links TRBV27 to TRBJ2-1; D is ambiguous. Germline-derived CDR1 and CDR2 are MNHEY and SMNVEV (reference sequence). Trimming cost V 5 bases and J 9 bases, with 14 bases left between them. The CDR3 covers 13 residues.

This rearrangement joins TRBV10-3 to TRBJ2-7; D unresolved. This CDR3 has 14 amino acids. Germline CDR1 ENHRY, CDR2 SYGVKD. The V end was cut by 4 bases, the J end by 3 bases, with 13 bases between. CDR3 loop: CAISASSNFYEQYF. DNA of the CDR3: TGTGCCATCAGTGCAAGTTCCAATTTCTACGAGCAGTACTTC.

This clonotype was counted at least ten times. The CDR3: CASSPGLGDGYTF. In DNA, the CDR3 is TGTGCCAGCAGTCCCGGGCTGGGCGACGGCTACACCTTC. This chain uses TRBV12-3 or TRBV12-4 with TRBJ1-2; D uncertain. V lost 5 bases to trimming and J lost 8 bases, with 15 bases between them. This CDR3 comprises 13 residues.

This clonotype has at least ten counts. The chain carries TRBV4-2 and TRBJ2-2; 7 bases align to TRBD1. Germline V CDR1 and CDR2: LGHNA, YNFKEQ. This CDR3 region has 15 residues. The V and J ends lost 2 bases and 2 bases, in that order; junction bases with no gene match: 2. This chain's CDR3 is CASSQRDRNTGELFF. The CDR3 region has the DNA TGTGCCAGCAGCCAACGGGACAGAAACACCGGGGAGCTGTTTTTT.

This clonotype came up many times. V and J are TRBV5-5 and TRBJ2-1; 7 bases are a match to TRBD1. V dropped 0 bases and J dropped 4; count of bases not matched to a gene: 1. The CDR3 contains 14 residues. Germline assignment: CDR1 SGHKS and CDR2 YYEKEE (reference sequence). The DNA of the CDR3 is TGTGCCAGCAGCTTGGTACAGGGGTACAATGAGCAGTTCTTC. Its translation is CASSLVQGYNEQFF.

V is TRBV24-1 and J is TRBJ2-1; 8 positions agree with TRBD2. Unmatched junction bases numbered 5, after V lost 3 bases and J lost 5 bases. Looked up from germline, CDR1 is KGHDR and CDR2 is SFDVKD. This CDR3 comprises 15 residues. Written as DNA, the CDR3 is TGTGCCACCAGTGATCCGGGCGGGGGGCACAATGAGCAGTTCTTC. This translates into CATSDPGGGHNEQFF.

This clonotype was counted a few times. The chain carries TRBV5-1 and TRBJ2-7; D unresolved. Germline CDR1 SGHRS, CDR2 YFSETQ. V shed 4 bases and J shed 6 bases, with 14 bases lying between them. The CDR3 is 13 residues long. The CDR3 DNA is TGCGCCAGCAGCCTCTCCCCTGGTAGCGAGCAGTACTTC. Translation gives CASSLSPGSEQYF.

There are many counts of this clonotype. V usage is TRBV5-1 and J usage is TRBJ2-1; TRBD2 agrees at 7 bases. V was clipped by 9 bases and J by 13 bases; unmatched bases: 19. Germline V lookup: CDR1 SGHRS, CDR2 YFSETQ. The CDR3 runs to 14 residues. The CDR3 sequence: CATQTSNGAQQQFF. CDR3 sequence (DNA): TGCGCCACCCAGACTAGCAATGGGGCTCAGCAACAGTTCTTC.

In this sample, this clonotype turned up many times. The chain links TRBV9 to TRBJ2-3, with no clear D. This CDR3 is built from 13 residues. The V gene lost 4 bases and the J gene lost 2 bases, with 8 bases spanning the gap. The V gene's germline CDR1 is SGDLS and CDR2 YYNGEE. In DNA form, the CDR3 reads TGTGCCAGCAGCCCTAGTATCACAGATACGCAGTATTTT. Translated, it gives CASSPSITDTQYF. The full variable domain, with the rest looked up from reference TRBV9 and TRBJ2-3, is DSGVTQTPKHLITATGQRVTLRCSPRSGDLSVYWYQQSLDQGLQFLIQYYNGEERAKGNILERFSAQQFPDLHSELNLSSLELGDSALYFCASSPSITDTQYFGPGTRLTVL.

This clonotype showed up just a few times. The chain is built from TRBV5-1 and TRBJ2-1; D ambiguous. Trimming cost V 4 bases and J 8 bases, with 19 bases left between them. The CDR3 runs to 15 residues. Germline lookup yields CDR1 SGHRS and CDR2 YFSETQ. The CDR3 here is CASSPLGWGRHEQFF. CDR3 DNA sequence: TGCGCCAGCAGCCCCCTCGGGTGGGGTCGACATGAGCAGTTCTTC.

This clonotype was counted ten times or more. This rearrangement joins TRBV5-1 to TRBJ2-5; a possible D gene is TRBD1 (6 bases). The germline V and J ends were trimmed by 3 bases and 1 base, with 10 bases remaining between them. The V gene's germline CDR1 is SGHRS and CDR2 YFSETQ. The CDR3 has 14 residues. CDR3 amino acids: CASSSGGSQETQYF. In nucleotides, the CDR3 is TGCGCCAGCAGCTCTGGGGGCAGCCAAGAGACCCAGTACTTC. Drawing the rest from reference TRBV5-1 and TRBJ2-5, the complete variable domain is KAGVTQTPRYLIKTRGQQVTLSCSPISGHRSVSWYQQTPGQGLQFLFEYFSETQRNKGNFPGRFSGRQFSNSRSEMNVSTLELGDSALYLCASSSGGSQETQYFGPGTRLLVL.

This clonotype was observed a few times. V gene TRBV11-2 combines with J gene TRBJ2-1, with TRBD2 matching over 10 bases. V dropped 1 base and J dropped 9; count of bases not matched to a gene: 3. This CDR3 region has 14 residues. Germline CDR1 SGHAT, CDR2 FQNNGV. The CDR3 DNA sequence: TGTGCCAGCAGCTTAGGAGCGGGGGGGGGTGAGCAGTTCTTC. Translation gives CASSLGAGGGEQFF.

In its sample, this clonotype was seen many times. The chain carries TRBV7-7 and TRBJ2-1, with D perhaps matching TRBD2 (5 bases). V gave up 0 bases and J gave up 8 bases, with 11 bases separating them. The CDR3 length is 14 residues. CDR1 SSHAT and CDR2 FNYEAQ come from the germline V gene (reference sequence). CDR3 DNA: TGTGCCAGCAGCTTAGCGGGAGTCTTGGATGAGCAGTTCTTC. Amino acids: CASSLAGVLDEQFF.

Many counts were recorded for this clonotype. This chain links TRBV4-1 with TRBJ1-2; D is ambiguous. The CDR3 is 15 residues long. V lost 4 bases and J 4 bases, leaving 16 bases between the germline ends. The germline gives CDR1 MGHRA, CDR2 YSYEKL. CDR3 sequence: CASSPSLGVGYGYTF. The CDR3 DNA is TGCGCCAGCAGCCCGTCTTTAGGCGTGGGCTATGGCTACACCTTC.